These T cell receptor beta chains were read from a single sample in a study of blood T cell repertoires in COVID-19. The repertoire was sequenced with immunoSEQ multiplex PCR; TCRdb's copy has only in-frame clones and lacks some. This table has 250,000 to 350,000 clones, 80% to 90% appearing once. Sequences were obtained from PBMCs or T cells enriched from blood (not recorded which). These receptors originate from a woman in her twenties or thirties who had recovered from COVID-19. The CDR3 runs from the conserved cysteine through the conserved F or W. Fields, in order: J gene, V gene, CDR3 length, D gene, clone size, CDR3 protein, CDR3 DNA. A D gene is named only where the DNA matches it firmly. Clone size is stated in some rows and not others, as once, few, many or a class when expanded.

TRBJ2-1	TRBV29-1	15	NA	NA	CSVAFGDTSYNEQFF	TGCAGCGTTGCTTTCGGGGATACATCCTACAATGAGCAGTTCTTC
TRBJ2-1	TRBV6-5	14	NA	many	CASSYDWNYNEQFF	TGTGCCAGCAGTTACGACTGGAACTACAATGAGCAGTTCTTC
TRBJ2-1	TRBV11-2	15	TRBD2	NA	CASSGLARFYNEQFF	TGTGCCAGCAGCGGACTAGCGAGATTTTACAATGAGCAGTTCTTC
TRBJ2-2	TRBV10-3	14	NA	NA	CATQGGGVTGELFF	TGTGCCACCCAGGGAGGGGGGGTCACCGGGGAGCTGTTTTTT
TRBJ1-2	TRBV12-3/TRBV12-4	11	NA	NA	CASSQGGGYTF	TGTGCCAGCAGCCAAGGAGGTGGCTACACCTTC
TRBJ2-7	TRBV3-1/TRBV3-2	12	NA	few	CASSRTGYEQYF	TGTGCCAGCAGCCGAACAGGATACGAGCAGTACTTC
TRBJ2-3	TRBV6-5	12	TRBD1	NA	CASSYSRGTQYF	TGTGCCAGCAGTTACTCCAGGGGGACGCAGTATTTT
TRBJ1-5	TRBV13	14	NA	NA	CASSLGGGNQPQHF	TGTGCCAGCAGCTTAGGCGGGGGCAATCAGCCCCAGCATTTT
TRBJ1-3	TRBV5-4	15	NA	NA	CASSPDASGGNTIYF	TGTGCCAGCAGTCCAGACGCATCGGGGGGAAACACCATATATTTT
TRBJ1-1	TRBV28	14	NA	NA	CASSPTGLNTEAFF	TGTGCCAGCAGCCCGACGGGGTTGAACACTGAAGCTTTCTTT
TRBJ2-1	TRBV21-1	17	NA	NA	CASSLSGGGGFGNEQFF	TGTGCCAGCAGCCTCTCAGGGGGCGGAGGGTTTGGGAATGAGCAGTTCTTC
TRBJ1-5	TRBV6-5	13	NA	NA	CASRTGTNQPQHF	TGTGCCAGCAGAACCGGGACTAATCAGCCCCAGCATTTT
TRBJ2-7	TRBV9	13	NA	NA	CASSASSAYEQYF	TGTGCCAGCAGCGCCTCTAGCGCCTACGAGCAGTACTTC
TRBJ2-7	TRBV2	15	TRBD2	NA	CASRALSGGAGEQYF	TGTGCCAGCAGAGCCCTGAGCGGGGGGGCCGGTGAGCAGTACTTC
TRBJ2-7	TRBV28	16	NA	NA	CASSSLGGASSYEQYF	TGTGCCAGCAGTTCCCTAGGGGGGGCCTCCTCCTACGAGCAGTACTTC
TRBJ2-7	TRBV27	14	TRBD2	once	CASRPGTSIYEQYF	TGTGCCAGCAGGCCCGGGACTAGCATCTACGAGCAGTACTTC
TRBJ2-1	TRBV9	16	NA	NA	CASSATATTLNNEQFF	TGTGCCAGCAGCGCCACTGCGACAACTTTGAACAATGAGCAGTTCTTC
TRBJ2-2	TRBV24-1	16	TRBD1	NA	CATSDSNRGDTGELFF	TGTGCCACCAGTGATTCAAACAGGGGTGATACCGGGGAGCTGTTTTTT
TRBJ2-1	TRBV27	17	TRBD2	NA	CATATGTSGGGYNEQFF	TGTGCCACGGCAACCGGGACTAGCGGGGGGGGTTACAATGAGCAGTTCTTC
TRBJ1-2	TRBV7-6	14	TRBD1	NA	CASSLEGAAYGYTF	TGTGCCAGCAGCTTAGAGGGGGCTGCCTATGGCTACACCTTC
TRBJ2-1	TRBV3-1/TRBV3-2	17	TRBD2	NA	CASSRTSGQPSYNEQFF	TGTGCCAGCAGCCGGACTAGCGGGCAACCCTCCTACAATGAGCAGTTCTTC
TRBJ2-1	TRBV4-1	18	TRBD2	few	CASSQDHASSGNYNEQFF	TGCGCCAGCAGCCAAGATCACGCGTCTAGCGGGAACTACAATGAGCAGTTCTTC
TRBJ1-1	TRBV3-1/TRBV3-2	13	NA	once	CASSPYSRTEAFF	TGTGCCAGCAGCCCCTATTCCCGTACTGAAGCTTTCTTT
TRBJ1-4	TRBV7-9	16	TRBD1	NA	CASSLETGPVDEKLFF	TGTGCCAGCAGCCTCGAGACAGGGCCAGTGGATGAAAAACTGTTTTTT
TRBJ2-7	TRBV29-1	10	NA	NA	CSALEFEQYF	TGCAGCGCCTTAGAGTTTGAGCAGTACTTC
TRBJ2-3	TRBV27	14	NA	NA	CASSQPGHTDTQYF	TGTGCCAGCAGTCAACCAGGCCACACAGATACGCAGTATTTT
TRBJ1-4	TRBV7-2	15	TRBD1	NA	CASSSWGTGYEKLFF	TGTGCCAGCAGCTCTTGGGGGACAGGGTACGAAAAACTGTTTTTT
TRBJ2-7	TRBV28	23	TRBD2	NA	CASSSFYRTSQREEPSRGYEQYF	TGTGCCAGCAGTTCTTTCTACCGTACGTCCCAACGGGAGGAGCCCTCGAGGGGCTACGAGCAGTACTTC
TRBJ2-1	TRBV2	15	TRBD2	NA	CASRGTSGKANEQFF	TGTGCCAGCAGGGGAACTAGCGGAAAGGCCAATGAGCAGTTCTTC
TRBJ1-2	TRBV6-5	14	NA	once	CASSNGTLNYGYTF	TGTGCCAGCAGCAACGGGACACTGAACTATGGCTACACCTTC
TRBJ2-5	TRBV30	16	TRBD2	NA	CAWSPEGLAGGETQYF	TGTGCCTGGTCCCCTGAAGGACTAGCGGGAGGAGAGACCCAGTACTTC
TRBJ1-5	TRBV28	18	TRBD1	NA	CASSFPRDRGLYNQPQHF	TGTGCCAGCAGTTTCCCACGGGACAGGGGGCTTTACAATCAGCCCCAGCATTTT
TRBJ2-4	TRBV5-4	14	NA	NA	CASSLSRGSNIQYF	TGTGCCAGCAGCTTGTCCCGCGGGTCAAACATTCAGTACTTC
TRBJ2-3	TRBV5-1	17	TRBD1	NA	CASSFWTGGYGTDTQYF	TGCGCCAGCAGCTTCTGGACAGGGGGGTATGGGACAGATACGCAGTATTTT
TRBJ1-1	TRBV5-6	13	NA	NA	CASSLDRNTEAFF	TGTGCCAGCAGCTTGGACAGAAACACTGAAGCTTTCTTT
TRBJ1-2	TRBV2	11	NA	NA	CASSGEVGYTF	TGTGCCAGCAGTGGGGAGGTGGGCTACACCTTC
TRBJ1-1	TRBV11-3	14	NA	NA	CASSSSRGSAEAFF	TGTGCCAGCAGCAGTTCCAGGGGTTCGGCTGAAGCTTTCTTT
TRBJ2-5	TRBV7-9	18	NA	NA	CASSLAGGTPGSKETQYF	TGTGCCAGCAGCTTAGCGGGGGGGACACCTGGGTCGAAGGAGACCCAGTACTTC
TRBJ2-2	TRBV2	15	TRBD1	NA	CASRADREVAGELFF	TGTGCCAGCAGGGCTGACAGGGAAGTCGCCGGGGAGCTGTTTTTT
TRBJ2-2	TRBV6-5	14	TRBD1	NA	CAMGGQGTTGELFF	TGTGCCATGGGGGGACAGGGGACTACCGGGGAGCTGTTTTTT
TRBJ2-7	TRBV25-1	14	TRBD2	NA	CASSDGAGVYEQYF	TGTGCCAGCAGTGATGGGGCGGGAGTTTACGAGCAGTACTTC
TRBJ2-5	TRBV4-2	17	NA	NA	CASSQELAEIYQETQYF	TGTGCCAGCAGCCAAGAATTAGCGGAAATATACCAAGAGACCCAGTACTTC
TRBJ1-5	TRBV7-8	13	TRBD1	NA	CASSLYRGQPQHF	TGTGCCAGCAGCTTATACAGGGGTCAGCCCCAGCATTTT
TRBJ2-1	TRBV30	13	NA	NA	CAWSIRGGNEQFF	TGTGCCTGGAGCATCCGAGGGGGCAATGAGCAGTTCTTC
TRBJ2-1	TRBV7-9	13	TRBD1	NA	CASNRGLDNEQFF	TGTGCCAGCAACAGGGGGCTCGACAATGAGCAGTTCTTC
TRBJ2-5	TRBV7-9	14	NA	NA	CASSWERRQETQYF	TGTGCCAGCAGCTGGGAGCGGAGGCAAGAGACCCAGTACTTC
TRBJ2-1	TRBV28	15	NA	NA	CASSFRQGGEDEQFF	TGTGCCAGCAGTTTTAGACAGGGTGGGGAGGATGAGCAGTTCTTC
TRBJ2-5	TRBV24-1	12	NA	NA	CATSDFGETQYF	TGTGCCACCAGTGATTTCGGGGAGACCCAGTACTTC
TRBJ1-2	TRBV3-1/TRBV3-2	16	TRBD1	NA	CASSPPKGTEEDSYTF	TGTGCCAGCAGCCCTCCAAAGGGGACAGAAGAGGATAGCTACACCTTC
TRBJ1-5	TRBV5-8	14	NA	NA	CASSLDSPNQPQHF	TGTGCCAGCAGCTTGGACAGCCCCAATCAGCCCCAGCATTTT
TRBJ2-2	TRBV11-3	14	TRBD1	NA	CASSRRGQTGELFF	TGTGCCAGCAGTCGCAGGGGGCAAACCGGGGAGCTGTTTTTT
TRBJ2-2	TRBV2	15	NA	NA	CASSEGAVLPGELFF	TGTGCCAGCAGTGAAGGAGCGGTGTTACCCGGGGAGCTGTTTTTT
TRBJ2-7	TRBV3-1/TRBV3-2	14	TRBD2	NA	CASRGAGVLYEQYF	TGTGCCAGCCGAGGGGCGGGAGTCCTCTACGAGCAGTACTTC
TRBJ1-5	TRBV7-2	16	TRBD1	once	CASSSRDRRFSQPQHF	TGTGCCAGCAGCTCCCGGGACAGGAGGTTCAGTCAGCCCCAGCATTTT
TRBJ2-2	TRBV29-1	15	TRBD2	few	CSVVDGRAMTGELFF	TGCAGCGTTGTAGACGGGAGGGCGATGACCGGGGAGCTGTTTTTT